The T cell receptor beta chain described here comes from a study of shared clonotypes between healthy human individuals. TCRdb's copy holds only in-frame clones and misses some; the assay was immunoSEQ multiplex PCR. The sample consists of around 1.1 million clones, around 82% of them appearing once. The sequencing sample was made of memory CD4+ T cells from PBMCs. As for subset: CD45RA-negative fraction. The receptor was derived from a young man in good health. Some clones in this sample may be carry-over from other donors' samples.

The CDR3 sequence: CASRGDRGPSAEAFF. CDR3 nucleotides: TGTGCCAGCAGAGGGGACAGGGGGCCATCGGCTGAAGCTTTCTTT. The rearrangement uses TRBV6-1 and TRBJ1-1; TRBD1 matches 12 bases. CDR3 size: 15 residues. Trimming cost V 6 bases and J 6 bases; bases outside gene matches: 8. Germline V gives CDR1 MNHNS, CDR2 SASEGT.